This T cell receptor beta chain derives from a study of cytomegalovirus exposure and HLA in healthy donors. About the study: HLA-typed donors were the source of approximately 86 million unique TCRs held in an early data release.

Details on this clone: The target antigen is unknown.

Germline CDR1 and CDR2: MNHNY and SVGAGI (reference sequence). The CDR3 is made up of 16 amino acids. After removal of 0 bases from V and 4 bases from J, the junction contained 5 bases not matched to a gene. Vbeta (60) and Jbeta (13) primers were used in the PCR. Generated by immunoSEQ multiplex PCR, the TCRdb table keeps only in-frame clones and is missing some. The sample comprises 190,000 or so clones, roughly four fifths of which are singletons, and 1.5% to 2% rests with the top ten. Study results and caveats: TCR beta sequences reportedly predicted most subjects' HLA-A and HLA-B alleles accurately. Later on, a genetic analysis was performed. It linked a missense variant in DCLRE1C with V- and J-gene trimming of TCR beta. Most TCR beta V segments were productive about 87% or about 30% of the time in an earlier analysis.

The clonotype comes from a man aged 50 or older in good health and CMV-seronegative. The specimen was PBMCs. This chain links TRBV6-6 with TRBJ1-5; 8 bases align to TRBD1. The CDR3 DNA reads TGTGCCAGCAGTTACTCAAACAGGGGGAGAAATCAGCCCCAGCATTTT. Its translation: CASSYSNRGRNQPQHF.